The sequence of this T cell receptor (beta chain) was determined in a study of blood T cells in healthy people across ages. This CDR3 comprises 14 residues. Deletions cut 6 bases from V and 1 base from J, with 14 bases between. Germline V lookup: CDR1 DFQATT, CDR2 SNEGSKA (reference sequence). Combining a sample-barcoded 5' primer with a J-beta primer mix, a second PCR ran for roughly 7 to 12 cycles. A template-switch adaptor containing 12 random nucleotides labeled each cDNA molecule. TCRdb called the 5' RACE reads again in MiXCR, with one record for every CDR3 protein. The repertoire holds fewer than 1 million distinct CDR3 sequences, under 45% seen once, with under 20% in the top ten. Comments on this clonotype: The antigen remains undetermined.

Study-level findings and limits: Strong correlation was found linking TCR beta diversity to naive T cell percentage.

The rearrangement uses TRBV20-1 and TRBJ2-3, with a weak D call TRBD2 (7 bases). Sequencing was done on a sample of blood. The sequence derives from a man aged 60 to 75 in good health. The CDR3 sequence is CSAEGGVRTDTQYF. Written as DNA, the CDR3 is TGCAGTGCGGAGGGGGGGGTGCGCACAGATACGCAGTATTTT.